This T cell receptor (beta chain) was sequenced for a study of blood T cell repertoires in COVID-19 (dated by TCRdb to 2019 to 2021). In terms of the full investigation: The collaborator samples originated in the United States, Italy and Spain and spanned the acute and convalescent phases of COVID-19. The prospective study material was composed of cDNA or gDNA derived from T cells, B-cell-depleted T cells, or PBMCs. Deeply sampled blood TCRbeta repertoires from subjects exposed to, actively infected with, or recovered from COVID-19 were included in the dataset. The repertoires were released in a freely available public database meant as a resource for research on the immune response to SARS-CoV-2. Samples were obtained from the ongoing ImmuneRACE study (first 160 participants) and from over a thousand subjects provided by 6 global collaborators. A de-identified subject ID, COVID-19 status, age in years and sex were almost always included in the sample metadata. HLA class I and class II types, where available, came from metadata supplied by the sample provider rather than from assay-based typing. General findings and caveats noted by the study authors: The amount of clinical and demographic metadata varied by source and participant and was provided uncurated.

Turning to this clone: Its antigen target is currently unknown. Base qualities are not recorded, but no much larger clone differs from it by a single base.

CDR1 MNHEY and CDR2 SVGEGT were looked up in the germline V gene. For this chain, trimming is 4 bases at the V end and 3 bases at the J end, and the number of junction bases without a gene match is 11. Inclusive of the bounding cysteine and phenylalanine, the CDR3 is 16 residues long. Only CDR3 DNA is held: 48 bases, read in frame from base 1. The collaborating institutions used their own protocols to collect whole blood in K2EDTA tubes. For TCRbeta analysis, collaborator samples were shipped as frozen whole blood, as isolated PBMCs, or as DNA extracted from either sample type. The immunoSEQ Assay, a bias-controlled multiplex PCR, was used to amplify TCRbeta CDR3 regions from genomic DNA. For the original study's pipeline: The number of nucleated cells in each sample was estimated from the amplification of reference gene primers within the assay. To quantify the absolute abundance of each unique TCRbeta CDR3 rearrangement, sequence reads were collapsed and filtered. For each sample, productive Simpson clonality was calculated by taking the square root of Simpson's diversity index across productive rearrangements. Imported from immuneACCESS, the table was reduced by TCRdb to in-frame sequences with V and J called. These copies leave out some clones; in studies compared against another copy, an unresolved V gene accounts for under half, and the cause of the remainder is not known. V and J calls and clone size are as listed in that table; D and trimming were resolved from the DNA. The sample table shows 100,000 to 150,000 clones, and roughly three quarters are seen once. 7.9% of the sample belongs to the ten largest clones.

This clonotype originated in a human donor in a cohort sampled during active COVID-19. The chain uses TRBV6-2 or TRBV6-3 and TRBJ2-5; TRBD1 fits 7 bases in the junction. The sample consisted of peripheral blood. The bases are TGTGCCAGCAGTTCCCCTTCAGGACAGGTTGAAGAGACCCAGTACTTC. This codes for CASSSPSGQVEETQYF.